This T cell receptor beta chain derives from a study of blood T cell repertoires in COVID-19. Study summary: Samples of COVID-19 (acute and convalescent) were obtained from the United States, Italy and Spain.

Germline assignment: CDR1 MNHNS and CDR2 SASEGT. The trim removed 0 bases at V and 6 bases at J, leaving 7 bases unmatched. The CDR3 spans 17 residues. The authors' processing: Amplifying reference gene primers gave estimates of nucleated cell counts. Clones were sequenced by immunoSEQ multiplex PCR, and TCRdb holds only the in-frame ones, with some missing. D and trimming come from the DNA, and the V and J calls and clone size come from that table. The sample consists of about 26,000 clones, about nine tenths of them appearing once. The chain has TRBV6-1 and TRBJ2-3, with TRBD2 matching over 12 bases. Sequences were obtained from peripheral blood. The clonotype comes from a human donor in a cohort sampled during active COVID-19. The donor label of this sample is uncertain. The chain's CDR3 is CASSEAPLAGGMDTQYF. The CDR3, as DNA: TGTGCCAGCAGTGAAGCGCCTCTAGCGGGGGGGATGGATACGCAGTATTTT.